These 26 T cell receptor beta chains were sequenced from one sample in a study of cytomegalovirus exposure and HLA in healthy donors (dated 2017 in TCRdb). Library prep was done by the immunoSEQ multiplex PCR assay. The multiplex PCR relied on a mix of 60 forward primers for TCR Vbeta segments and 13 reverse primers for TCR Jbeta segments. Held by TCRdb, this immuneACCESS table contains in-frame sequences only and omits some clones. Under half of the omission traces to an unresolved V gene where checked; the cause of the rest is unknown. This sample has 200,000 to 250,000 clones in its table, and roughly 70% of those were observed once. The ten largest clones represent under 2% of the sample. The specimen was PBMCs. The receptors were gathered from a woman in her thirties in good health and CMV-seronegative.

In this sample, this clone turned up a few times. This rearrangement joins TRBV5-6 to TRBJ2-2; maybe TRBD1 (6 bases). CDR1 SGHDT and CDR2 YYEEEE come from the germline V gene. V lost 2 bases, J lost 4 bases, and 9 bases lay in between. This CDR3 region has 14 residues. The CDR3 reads CASSFGRGTGELFF. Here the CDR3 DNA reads TGTGCCAGCAGCTTTGGCAGGGGCACCGGGGAGCTGTTTTTT. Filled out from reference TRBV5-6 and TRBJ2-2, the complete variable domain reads DAGVTQSPTHLIKTRGQQVTLRCSPKSGHDTVSWYQQALGQGPQFIFQYYEEEERQRGNFPDRFSGHQFPNYSSELNVNALLLGDSALYLCASSFGRGTGELFFGEGSRLTVL.

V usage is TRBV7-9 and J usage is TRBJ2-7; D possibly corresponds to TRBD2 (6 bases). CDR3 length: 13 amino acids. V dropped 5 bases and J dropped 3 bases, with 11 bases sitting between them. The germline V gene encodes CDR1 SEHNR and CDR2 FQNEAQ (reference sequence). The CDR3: CASSPEGNYEQYF. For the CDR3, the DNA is TGTGCCAGCAGCCCGGAGGGTAACTACGAGCAGTACTTC.

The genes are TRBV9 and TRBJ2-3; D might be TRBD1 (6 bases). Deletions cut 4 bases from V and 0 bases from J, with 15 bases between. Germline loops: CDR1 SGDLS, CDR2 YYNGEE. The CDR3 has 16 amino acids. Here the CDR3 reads CASSPSGDTSTDTQYF. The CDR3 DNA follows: TGTGCCAGCAGCCCATCTGGGGACACTAGCACAGATACGCAGTATTTT.

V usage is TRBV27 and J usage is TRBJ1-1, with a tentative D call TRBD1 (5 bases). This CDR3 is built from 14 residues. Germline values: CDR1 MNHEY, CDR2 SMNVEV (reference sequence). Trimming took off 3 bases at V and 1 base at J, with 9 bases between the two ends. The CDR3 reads CASSFRQSNTEAFF. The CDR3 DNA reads TGTGCCAGCAGTTTCAGACAGTCGAACACTGAAGCTTTCTTT.

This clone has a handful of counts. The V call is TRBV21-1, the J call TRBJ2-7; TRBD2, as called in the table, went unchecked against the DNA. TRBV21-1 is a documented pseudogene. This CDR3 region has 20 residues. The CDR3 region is CASSKWGTSGKVAGVYEQYF. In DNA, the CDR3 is TGTGCCAGCAGCAAATGGGGGACTAGCGGGAAAGTAGCCGGGGTCTACGAGCAGTACTTC.

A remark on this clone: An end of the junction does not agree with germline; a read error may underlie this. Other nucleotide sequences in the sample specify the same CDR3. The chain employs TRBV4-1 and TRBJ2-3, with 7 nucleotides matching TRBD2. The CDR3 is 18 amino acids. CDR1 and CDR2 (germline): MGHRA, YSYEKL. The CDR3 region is CASSQVGGLRGSTDTQYF. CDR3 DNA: TGCGCCAGCAGCCAAGTGGGCGGGTTGCGGGGGAGCACCGATACGCAGTATTTT.

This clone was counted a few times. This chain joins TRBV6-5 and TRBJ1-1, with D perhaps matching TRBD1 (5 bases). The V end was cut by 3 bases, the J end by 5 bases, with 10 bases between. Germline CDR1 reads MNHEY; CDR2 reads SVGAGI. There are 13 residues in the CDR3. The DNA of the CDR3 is TGTGCCAGCAGTTATTTGGGGGGAACTGAAGCTTTCTTT. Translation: CASSYLGGTEAFF.

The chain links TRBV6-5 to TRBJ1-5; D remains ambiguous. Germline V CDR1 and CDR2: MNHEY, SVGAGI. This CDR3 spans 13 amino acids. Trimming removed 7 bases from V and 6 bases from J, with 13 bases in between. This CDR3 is CASTPGKGQPQHF. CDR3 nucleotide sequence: TGTGCCAGCACCCCCGGGAAGGGTCAGCCCCAGCATTTT.

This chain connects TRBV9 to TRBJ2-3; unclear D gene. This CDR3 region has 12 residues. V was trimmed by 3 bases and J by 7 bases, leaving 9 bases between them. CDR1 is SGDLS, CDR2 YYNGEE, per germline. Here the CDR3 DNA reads TGTGCCAGCAGCGAAAGCGTTAATACGCAGTATTTT. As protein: CASSESVNTQYF.

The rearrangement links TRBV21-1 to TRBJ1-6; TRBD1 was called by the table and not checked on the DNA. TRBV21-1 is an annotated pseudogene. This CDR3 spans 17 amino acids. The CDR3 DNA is TGTGCCAGCAGCAAAGGAACCGGGGACAAATATAATTCACCCCTCCACTTT. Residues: CASSKGTGDKYNSPLHF.

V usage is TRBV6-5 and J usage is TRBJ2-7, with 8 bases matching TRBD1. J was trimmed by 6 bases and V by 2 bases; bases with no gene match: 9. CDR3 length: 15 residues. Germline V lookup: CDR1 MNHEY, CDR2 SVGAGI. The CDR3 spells CASSYDPDRGTEQYF. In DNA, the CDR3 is TGTGCCAGCAGTTACGATCCTGACAGGGGAACCGAGCAGTACTTC.

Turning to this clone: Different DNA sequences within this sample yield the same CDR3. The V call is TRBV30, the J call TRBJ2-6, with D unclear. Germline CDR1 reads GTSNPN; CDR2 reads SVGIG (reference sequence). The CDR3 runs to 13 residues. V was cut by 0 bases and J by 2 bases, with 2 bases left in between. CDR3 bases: TGTGCCTGGAGTGTCGCTGGGGCCAACGTCCTGACTTTC. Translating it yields CAWSVAGANVLTF. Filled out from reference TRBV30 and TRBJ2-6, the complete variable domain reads SQTIHQWPATLVQPVGSPLSLECTVEGTSNPNLYWYRQAAGRGLQLLFYSVGIGQISSEVPQNLSASRPQDRQFILSSKKLLLSDSGFYLCAWSVAGANVLTFGAGSRLTVL.

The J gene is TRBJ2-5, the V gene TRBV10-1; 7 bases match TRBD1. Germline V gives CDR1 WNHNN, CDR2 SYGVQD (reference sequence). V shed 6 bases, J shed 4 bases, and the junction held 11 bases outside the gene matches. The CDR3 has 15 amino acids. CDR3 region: CASRVPGGVGETQYF. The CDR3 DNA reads TGCGCCAGCAGGGTCCCAGGGGGAGTAGGAGAGACCCAGTACTTC.

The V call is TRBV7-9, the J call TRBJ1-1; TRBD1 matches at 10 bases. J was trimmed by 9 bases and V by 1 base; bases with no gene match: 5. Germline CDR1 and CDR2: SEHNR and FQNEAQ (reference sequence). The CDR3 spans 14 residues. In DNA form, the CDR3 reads TGTGCCAGCAGCTTAGGGGGGACAGGGGAAAAAGCTTTCTTT. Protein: CASSLGGTGEKAFF.

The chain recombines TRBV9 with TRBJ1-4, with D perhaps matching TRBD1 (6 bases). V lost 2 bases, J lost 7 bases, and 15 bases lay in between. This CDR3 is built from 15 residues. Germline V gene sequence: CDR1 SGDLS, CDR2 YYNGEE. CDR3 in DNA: TGTGCCAGCAGCGTCTCACAGGGAAAGGGTGAAAAACTGTTTTTT. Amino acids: CASSVSQGKGEKLFF. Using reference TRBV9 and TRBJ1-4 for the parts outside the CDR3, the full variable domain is DSGVTQTPKHLITATGQRVTLRCSPRSGDLSVYWYQQSLDQGLQFLIQYYNGEERAKGNILERFSAQQFPDLHSELNLSSLELGDSALYFCASSVSQGKGEKLFFGSGTQLSVL.

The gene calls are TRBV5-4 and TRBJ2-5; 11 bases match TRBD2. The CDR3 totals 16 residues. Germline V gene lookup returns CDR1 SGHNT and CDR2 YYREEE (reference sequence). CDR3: CASNKLAGGHRETQYF. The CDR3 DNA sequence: TGTGCAAGTAACAAATTAGCGGGGGGGCATCGAGAGACCCAGTACTTC.

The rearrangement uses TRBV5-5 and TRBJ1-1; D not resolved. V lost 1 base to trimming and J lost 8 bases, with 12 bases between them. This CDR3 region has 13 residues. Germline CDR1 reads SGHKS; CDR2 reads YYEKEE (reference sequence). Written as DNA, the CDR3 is TGTGCCAGCAGCTTGATCAGTCTAGGAGAAGCTTTCTTT. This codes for CASSLISLGEAFF.

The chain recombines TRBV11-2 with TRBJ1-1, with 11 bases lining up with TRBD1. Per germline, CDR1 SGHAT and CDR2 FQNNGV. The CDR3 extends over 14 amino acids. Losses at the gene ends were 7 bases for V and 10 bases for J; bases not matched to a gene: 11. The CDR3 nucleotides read TGTGCCAGCACCCAAAGAGGACAGGGGGCTGGAGCTTTCTTT. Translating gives CASTQRGQGAGAFF.

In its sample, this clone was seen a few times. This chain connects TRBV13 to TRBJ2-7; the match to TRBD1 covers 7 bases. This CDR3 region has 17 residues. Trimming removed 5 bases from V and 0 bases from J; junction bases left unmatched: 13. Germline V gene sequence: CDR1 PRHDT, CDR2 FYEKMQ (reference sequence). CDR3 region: CASSTQTGDSNSYEQYF. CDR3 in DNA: TGTGCCAGCAGCACACAAACCGGGGACAGCAACTCCTACGAGCAGTACTTC.

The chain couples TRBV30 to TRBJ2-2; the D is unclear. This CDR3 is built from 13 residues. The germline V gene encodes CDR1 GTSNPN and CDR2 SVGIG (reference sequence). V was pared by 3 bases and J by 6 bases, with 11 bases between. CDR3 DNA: TGTGCCTGGAGCGCCTCGGGTTCCGGGGAGCTGTTTTTT. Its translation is CAWSASGSGELFF. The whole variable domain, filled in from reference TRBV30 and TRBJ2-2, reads SQTIHQWPATLVQPVGSPLSLECTVEGTSNPNLYWYRQAAGRGLQLLFYSVGIGQISSEVPQNLSASRPQDRQFILSSKKLLLSDSGFYLCAWSASGSGELFFGEGSRLTVL.

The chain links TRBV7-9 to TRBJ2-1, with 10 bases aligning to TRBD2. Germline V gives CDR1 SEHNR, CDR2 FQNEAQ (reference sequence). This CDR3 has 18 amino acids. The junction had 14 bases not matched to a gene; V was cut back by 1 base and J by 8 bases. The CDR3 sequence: CASSLGLAGGPSQDEQFF. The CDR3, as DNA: TGTGCCAGCAGCTTAGGTTTAGCGGGGGGACCTTCTCAGGATGAGCAGTTCTTC.

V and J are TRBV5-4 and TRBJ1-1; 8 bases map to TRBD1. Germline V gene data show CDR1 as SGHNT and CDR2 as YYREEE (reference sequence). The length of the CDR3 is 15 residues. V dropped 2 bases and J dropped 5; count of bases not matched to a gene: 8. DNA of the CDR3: TGTGCCAGCAGCTTCTACTTGGGGACAGGTACTGAAGCTTTCTTT. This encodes CASSFYLGTGTEAFF.

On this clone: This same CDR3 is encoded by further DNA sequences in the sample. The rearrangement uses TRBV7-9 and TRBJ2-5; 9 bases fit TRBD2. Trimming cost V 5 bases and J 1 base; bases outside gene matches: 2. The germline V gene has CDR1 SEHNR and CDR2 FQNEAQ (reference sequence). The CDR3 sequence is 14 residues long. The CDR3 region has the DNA TGTGCCAGCAGCCTGGGACTAGCCCAAGAGACCCAGTACTTC. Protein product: CASSLGLAQETQYF. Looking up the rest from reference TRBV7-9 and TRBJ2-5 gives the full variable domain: DTGVSQNPRHKITKRGQNVTFRCDPISEHNRLYWYRQTLGQGPEFLTYFQNEAQLEKSRLLSDRFSAERPKGSFSTLEIQRTEQGDSAMYLCASSLGLAQETQYFGPGTRLLVL.

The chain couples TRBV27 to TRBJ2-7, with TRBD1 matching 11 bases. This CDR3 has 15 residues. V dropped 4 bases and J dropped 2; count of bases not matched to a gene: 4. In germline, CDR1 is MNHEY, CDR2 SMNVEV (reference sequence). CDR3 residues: CASSYRTGGPYEQYF. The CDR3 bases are TGTGCCAGCAGTTATCGGACAGGGGGCCCCTACGAGCAGTACTTC.

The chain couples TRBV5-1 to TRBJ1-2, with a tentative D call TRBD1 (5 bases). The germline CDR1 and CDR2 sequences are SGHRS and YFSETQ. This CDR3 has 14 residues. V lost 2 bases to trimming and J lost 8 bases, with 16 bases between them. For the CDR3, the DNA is TGCGCCAGCAGCTTTTCGGAGGGGAACGGCGGCTACACCTTC. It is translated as CASSFSEGNGGYTF.

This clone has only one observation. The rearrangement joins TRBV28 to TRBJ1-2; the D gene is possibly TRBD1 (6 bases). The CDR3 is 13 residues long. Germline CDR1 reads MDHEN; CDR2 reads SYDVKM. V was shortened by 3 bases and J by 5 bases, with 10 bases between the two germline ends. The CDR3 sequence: CASSFAQGYGYTF. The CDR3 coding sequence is TGTGCCAGCAGTTTCGCCCAGGGGTATGGCTACACCTTC.